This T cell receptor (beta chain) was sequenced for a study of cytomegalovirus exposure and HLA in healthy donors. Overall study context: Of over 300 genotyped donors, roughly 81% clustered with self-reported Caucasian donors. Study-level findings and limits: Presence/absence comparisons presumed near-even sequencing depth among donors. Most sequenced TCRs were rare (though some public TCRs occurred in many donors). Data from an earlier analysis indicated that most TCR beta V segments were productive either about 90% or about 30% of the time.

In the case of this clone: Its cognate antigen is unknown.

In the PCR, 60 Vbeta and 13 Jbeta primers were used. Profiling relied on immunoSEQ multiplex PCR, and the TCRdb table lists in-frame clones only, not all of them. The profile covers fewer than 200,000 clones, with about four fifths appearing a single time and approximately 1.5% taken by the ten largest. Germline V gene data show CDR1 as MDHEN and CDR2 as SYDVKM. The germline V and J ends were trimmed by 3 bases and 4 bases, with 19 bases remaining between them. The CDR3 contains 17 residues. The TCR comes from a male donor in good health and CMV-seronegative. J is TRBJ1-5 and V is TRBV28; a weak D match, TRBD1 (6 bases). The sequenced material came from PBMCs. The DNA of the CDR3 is TGTGCCAGCAGTTTCGGGTTAGGGAACGGACAGAATCAGCCCCAGCATTTT. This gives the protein CASSFGLGNGQNQPQHF.